This T cell receptor (beta chain) originates from a study of T cell changes during pregnancy in multiple sclerosis. Sequencing used immunoSEQ multiplex PCR; TCRdb keeps in-frame clones, though not all of them. The table includes about 60,000 clones, about nine tenths detected once. The CDR3 has 16 residues. Germline CDR1 SGHRS, CDR2 YFSETQ. Trimming cost V 4 bases and J 2 bases; bases outside gene matches: 11. This clonotype was sampled from a female donor with multiple sclerosis, enrolled in a pregnancy study. The chain links TRBV5-1 to TRBJ1-2, with 7 bases lining up with TRBD1. The specimen comprised CD4+ T cells from peripheral blood mononuclear cells, sampled in the first trimester of pregnancy. The CDR3 reads CASSLRAGQQNYGYTF. The CDR3 bases are TGCGCCAGCAGCCTAAGGGCGGGACAGCAGAACTATGGCTACACCTTC.